This T cell receptor beta chain was observed in a study of T cell responses to AZD1222 COVID-19 vaccine. Whole-study findings and limits: Spike-specific TCR breadth and depth went up after people got two AZD1222 doses. Seropositivity was recorded at baseline in only a handful of AZD1222 recipients. Repertoires were sampled only after the peak T cell response.

In regard to this clone: Its specificity is unknown.

Clones were read by immunoSEQ multiplex PCR, and TCRdb kept only the in-frame ones, dropping some. The profile shows about 110,000 clones, 87% of them singletons. The CDR3 runs to 15 residues. CDR1 is MDHEN and CDR2 is SYDVKM in the germline V gene. Trimming removed 3 bases from V and 4 bases from J; junction bases left unmatched: 7. This receptor was obtained from an adult in good health. This material consisted of peripheral blood, taken on day 0 of AZD1222 vaccination. The chain uses TRBV28 and TRBJ2-5, with 8 positions matching TRBD1. The CDR3 nucleotides are TGTGCCAGCAGTTTCTCAGCAGGGGGCGGAGAGACCCAGTACTTC. The encoded protein is CASSFSAGGGETQYF.